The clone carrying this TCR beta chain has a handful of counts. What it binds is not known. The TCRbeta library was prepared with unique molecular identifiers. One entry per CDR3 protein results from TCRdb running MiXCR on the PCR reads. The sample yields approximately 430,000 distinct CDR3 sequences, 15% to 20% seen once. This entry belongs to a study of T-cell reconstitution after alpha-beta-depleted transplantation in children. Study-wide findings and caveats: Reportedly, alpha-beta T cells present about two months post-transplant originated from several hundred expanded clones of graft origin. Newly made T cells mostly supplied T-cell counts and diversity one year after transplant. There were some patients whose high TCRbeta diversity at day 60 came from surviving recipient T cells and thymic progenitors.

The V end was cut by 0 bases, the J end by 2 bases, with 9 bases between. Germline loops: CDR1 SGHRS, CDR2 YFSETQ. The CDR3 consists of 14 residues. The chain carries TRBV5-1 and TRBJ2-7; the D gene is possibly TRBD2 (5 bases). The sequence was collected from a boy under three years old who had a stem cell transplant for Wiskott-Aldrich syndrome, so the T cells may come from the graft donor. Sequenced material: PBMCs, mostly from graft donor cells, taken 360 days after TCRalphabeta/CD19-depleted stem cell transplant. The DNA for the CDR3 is TGCGCCAGCAGCTTGGAGGGAGTCCCCTACGAGCAGTACTTC. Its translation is CASSLEGVPYEQYF. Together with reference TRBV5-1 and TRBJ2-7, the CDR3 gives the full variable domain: KAGVTQTPRYLIKTRGQQVTLSCSPISGHRSVSWYQQTPGQGLQFLFEYFSETQRNKGNFPGRFSGRQFSNSRSEMNVSTLELGDSALYLCASSLEGVPYEQYFGPGTRLTVT.